The following is a TCR beta chain sequence with its context. No antigen is known for it. This sample was taken from a study of vaccination effects on CD4 cells after COVID-19. Whole-study results and caveats: Cross-reaction with common cold coronaviruses was seen in only 1 of 255 vaccine-induced clones from healthy vaccinees. Marked clonal contraction was seen in infection- and vaccine-induced clones late after vaccination.

ViraFEST assay sequencing came after antigen-specific CD4+ T cells were expanded with viral peptide pools. The authors isolated CD4+ T cells after around 11 days of culture. Previously uninfected by SARS-CoV-2, the vaccine recipients also showed negative nucleocapsid antibodies. At days 3 and 7, half of the medium was exchanged for IL-2 medium. The CDR3 length is 17 residues. V gave up 0 bases and J gave up 0 bases, with 12 bases separating them. Method: immunoSEQ multiplex PCR; TCRdb's copy keeps in-frame clones and lacks some. The repertoire holds 25,000 or so clones, with around three quarters as singletons.

The sequence came from a human donor who received a COVID-19 vaccine. This specimen was CD4+ T cells from PBMCs cultured with HCoV-NL63 spike peptides, taken before COVID-19 vaccination. The chain combines TRBV23-1 with TRBJ2-1, with D perhaps TRBD2 (6 bases). TRBV23-1 is marked as an open reading frame, function uncertain. CDR3 DNA: TGCGCCAGCAGTCAATCGGGGGGAGCGAGCTCCTACAATGAGCAGTTCTTC. Its protein product is CASSQSGGASSYNEQFF.